The 32 T cell receptor beta chains below were found in one sample sequenced in a study of cytomegalovirus exposure and HLA in healthy donors. With 60 Vbeta and 13 Jbeta primers, the PCR was carried out. Here immunoSEQ multiplex PCR was the method, and the copy in TCRdb shows in-frame clones only, minus some. With 220,000 or so clones in the sample, the ten largest clones hold 0.9% to 1.4%. The sample comprised PBMCs. The receptor set was obtained from a girl aged 2 to 10 in good health and CMV-seropositive.

V gene TRBV11-3 combines with J gene TRBJ1-1; possible D gene TRBD1, 5 bases. This CDR3 comprises 12 residues. CDR1 is SGHNT and CDR2 is YENEEA in the germline V gene. With 1 base removed from V and 5 bases from J, the gap between germline ends came to 5 bases. The chain's CDR3 is CASSLGQTEAFF. CDR3 nucleotides: TGTGCCAGCAGCTTAGGACAGACTGAAGCTTTCTTT. Full variable domain (remainder filled in from reference TRBV11-3 and TRBJ1-1): EAGVVQSPRYKIIEKKQPVAFWCNPISGHNTLYWYLQNLGQGPELLIRYENEEAVDDSQLPKDRFSAERLKGVDSTLKIQPAELGDSAVYLCASSLGQTEAFFGQGTRLTVV.

The genes are TRBV10-2 and TRBJ2-1; 7 nucleotides line up with TRBD2. CDR3 length equals 19 residues. V trimming: 3 bases; J trimming: 1 base; junction bases outside the gene matches: 15. CDR1 and CDR2 from the germline V gene are WSHSY and SAAADI. As DNA, the CDR3 is TGCGCCAGCAGTGACCCGTACGACCTGCGGACTAGGTCCTACAATGAGCAGTTCTTC. It encodes CASSDPYDLRTRSYNEQFF.

The genes are TRBV13 and TRBJ2-1; 8 nucleotides match TRBD2. With 5 bases clipped from V and 3 bases from J, the junction kept 6 bases outside the gene matches. CDR3 length: 15 amino acids. Germline V gene sequence: CDR1 PRHDT, CDR2 FYEKMQ (reference sequence). The CDR3 region is CASSASGGRYNEQFF. The CDR3 nucleotides are TGTGCCAGCAGCGCGAGCGGGGGCCGCTACAATGAGCAGTTCTTC.

The J gene is TRBJ2-1, the V gene TRBV18; TRBD1 agrees at 8 bases. The junction had 13 bases not matched to a gene; V was cut back by 3 bases and J by 9 bases. The length of the CDR3 is 16 residues. Per the germline V gene, CDR1 is KGHSH and CDR2 is LQKENI. The CDR3 is CASSPRTGSIVGEQFF. CDR3 nucleotides: TGTGCCAGCTCACCCCGGACAGGGTCCATCGTCGGTGAGCAGTTCTTC.

V usage is TRBV27 and J usage is TRBJ2-1; 9 bases line up with TRBD1. The CDR3 has 13 amino acids. Germline V lookup: CDR1 MNHEY, CDR2 SMNVEV (reference sequence). J gave up 9 bases and V 2 bases, and 2 bases lay outside the gene matches. The CDR3, as DNA: TGTGCCAGCAGTTTAGGGACAGGGACTGAGCAGTTCTTC. It codes for CASSLGTGTEQFF.

V is TRBV6-4 and J is TRBJ1-5; 8 nucleotides agree with TRBD1. The CDR3 length is 16 residues. Germline V gene sequence: CDR1 MRHNA, CDR2 SNTAGT. Trimming removed 1 base from V and 5 bases from J; junction bases left unmatched: 7. The CDR3: CASSDWGQASDQPQHF. As DNA, the CDR3 is TGTGCCAGCAGTGACTGGGGACAGGCTTCCGATCAGCCCCAGCATTTT.

The chain employs TRBV2 and TRBJ2-6, with 7 bases fitting TRBD1. V lost 2 bases, J lost 0 bases, and 1 base stayed unmatched. Germline assignment: CDR1 SNHLY and CDR2 FYNNEI. This CDR3 is 16 amino acids long. As DNA, the CDR3 is TGTGCCAGCAGTGAACAGGGGGTCTCTGGGGCCAACGTCCTGACTTTC. This translates into CASSEQGVSGANVLTF.

The chain joins TRBV4-1 to TRBJ1-6; perhaps TRBD1 as D (6 bases). CDR1 and CDR2 (germline): MGHRA, YSYEKL. Trimming pared 1 base from V and 9 bases from J, leaving 16 bases between. The CDR3 is made up of 16 amino acids. The CDR3 sequence: CASSQVGQGMGSPLHF. The CDR3 bases are TGCGCCAGCAGCCAAGTTGGGCAGGGGATGGGTTCACCCCTCCACTTT.

The V call is TRBV29-1, the J call TRBJ1-1; 8 bases line up with TRBD1. Germline CDR1 SQVTM, CDR2 ANQGSEA. The CDR3 contains 11 residues. With 6 bases clipped from V and 11 bases from J, the junction kept 8 bases outside the gene matches. As DNA, the CDR3 is TGCAGCGTGAAACCGGGACAGGAGGCTTTCTTT. Amino acid sequence: CSVKPGQEAFF.

V gene TRBV28 combines with J gene TRBJ1-2; D remains ambiguous. Trimming pared 1 base from V and 3 bases from J, leaving 18 bases between. The CDR3 loop spans 17 amino acids. Germline V gene lookup returns CDR1 MDHEN and CDR2 SYDVKM. This CDR3 is CASSLSPPQVRDYGYTF. The CDR3 DNA is TGTGCCAGCAGTTTATCCCCCCCGCAGGTGAGGGACTATGGCTACACCTTC.

The CDR3: CASSEGLAGGSGSYNEQFF. The CDR3 DNA sequence: TGCGCCAGCAGTGAAGGGCTAGCGGGAGGGTCGGGCTCCTACAATGAGCAGTTCTTC. The V call is TRBV10-1, the J call TRBJ2-1, with 12 bases identical to TRBD2. The CDR3 covers 19 residues. V lost 3 bases and J lost 0; bases outside the gene matches: 9. The germline V gene has CDR1 WNHNN and CDR2 SYGVQD (reference sequence).

The chain is built from TRBV10-3 and TRBJ2-3, with TRBD2 identical over 10 bases. The CDR3 consists of 15 residues. The J segment lost 2 bases and the V segment lost 4 bases, leaving 3 bases of the junction unmatched. Germline V gives CDR1 ENHRY, CDR2 SYGVKD. The CDR3 bases are TGTGCCATCAGTGGAAGCGGGAGGGCCACAGATACGCAGTATTTT. Translated: CAISGSGRATDTQYF.

The chain is built from TRBV7-9 and TRBJ2-7; 12 nucleotides line up with TRBD2. Germline V gene sequence: CDR1 SEHNR, CDR2 FQNEAQ (reference sequence). This CDR3 has 17 amino acids. V lost 1 base and J lost 5; bases outside the gene matches: 9. The CDR3 loop reads CASSLVSSGRAEHEQYF. DNA of the CDR3: TGTGCCAGCAGCTTAGTCTCTAGCGGGAGGGCCGAGCACGAGCAGTACTTC. The whole variable domain, remainder taken from reference TRBV7-9 and TRBJ2-7, is DTGVSQNPRHKITKRGQNVTFRCDPISEHNRLYWYRQTLGQGPEFLTYFQNEAQLEKSRLLSDRFSAERPKGSFSTLEIQRTEQGDSAMYLCASSLVSSGRAEHEQYFGPGTRLTVT.

This rearrangement joins TRBV29-1 to TRBJ1-1, with D possibly TRBD1 on 6 matching bases. V was clipped by 7 bases and J by 1 base, with 13 bases between them. From germline, CDR1 is SQVTM and CDR2 ANQGSEA. The CDR3 totals 13 residues. This CDR3 reads CSDGGAANTEAFF. The CDR3 coding sequence is TGCAGCGACGGGGGGGCGGCGAACACTGAAGCTTTCTTT.

The chain couples TRBV10-1 to TRBJ1-5; D gene uncertain. Germline loops: CDR1 WNHNN, CDR2 SYGVQD (reference sequence). This CDR3 contains 13 residues. The V gene lost 5 bases and the J gene lost 3 bases, with 8 bases spanning the gap. The CDR3 protein is CASSPDSNQPQHF. The CDR3 nucleotides read TGCGCCAGCAGTCCCGACTCCAATCAGCCCCAGCATTTT.

CDR3 nucleotides: TGTGCCAGCAGCCCCCCAAGGGGACTGGCGTACGAGCAGTACTTC. Encoded protein: CASSPPRGLAYEQYF. The V gene is TRBV7-9, the J gene TRBJ2-7; D possibly corresponds to TRBD2 (6 bases). Germline V CDR1 and CDR2: SEHNR, FQNEAQ (reference sequence). The CDR3 has 15 amino acids. Trimming left V 5 bases short and J 4 bases short, with 18 bases between.

CDR3 residues: CSVEGTNPYEQYF. The CDR3 DNA reads as TGCAGCGTAGAGGGGACTAACCCTTACGAGCAGTACTTC. The genes are TRBV29-1 and TRBJ2-7; 7 nucleotides agree with TRBD2. This CDR3 spans 13 amino acids. The germline CDR1 and CDR2 sequences are SQVTM and ANQGSEA. V lost 6 bases and J lost 4; bases outside the gene matches: 9.

The rearrangement uses TRBV18 and TRBJ2-1; TRBD2 might be the D (5 bases). The CDR3 has 16 amino acids. Germline V gene data show CDR1 as KGHSH and CDR2 as LQKENI. Deletions cut 3 bases from V and 5 bases from J, with 17 bases between. The CDR3 protein is CASSPGLPGINNEQFF. CDR3 in DNA: TGTGCCAGCTCACCGGGCCTTCCGGGAATTAACAATGAGCAGTTCTTC.

The chain uses TRBV14 and TRBJ2-7; 10 nucleotides agree with TRBD1. Germline V gene lookup returns CDR1 SGHDN and CDR2 FVKESK. This CDR3 contains 14 residues. Germline trimming cut 3 bases from V and 4 bases from J; bases unmatched to any gene: 3. The CDR3 region is CASSQTGGWYEQYF. The CDR3 DNA is TGTGCCAGCAGCCAGACAGGGGGCTGGTACGAGCAGTACTTC.

V and J are TRBV4-1 and TRBJ2-6; 7 bases fit TRBD1. After removal of 4 bases from V and 0 bases from J, the junction contained 6 bases not matched to a gene. The CDR3 sequence is 17 residues long. Germline V gene lookup returns CDR1 MGHRA and CDR2 YSYEKL. This chain's CDR3 is CASSPGQALSGANVLTF. The CDR3 nucleotides are TGCGCCAGCAGCCCTGGACAGGCACTCTCTGGGGCCAACGTCCTGACTTTC.

The J gene is TRBJ1-1, the V gene TRBV19; possibly TRBD1 for D (5 bases). V was trimmed by 5 bases and J by 7 bases, leaving 17 bases between them. This CDR3 is 14 amino acids long. The germline CDR1 and CDR2 sequences are LNHDA and SQIVND (reference sequence). CDR3 bases: TGTGCCAGTAGTCGGCAGGACACAAAATTTGAAGCTTTCTTT. Encoded protein: CASSRQDTKFEAFF. Together with reference TRBV19 and TRBJ1-1, the CDR3 gives the full variable domain: DGGITQSPKYLFRKEGQNVTLSCEQNLNHDAMYWYRQDPGQGLRLIYYSQIVNDFQKGDIAEGYSVSREKKESFPLTVTSAQKNPTAFYLCASSRQDTKFEAFFGQGTRLTVV.

The chain joins TRBV7-9 to TRBJ2-3; tentatively, D is TRBD2 (6 bases). V was clipped by 1 base and J by 2 bases, with 10 bases between them. Per germline, CDR1 SEHNR and CDR2 FQNEAQ (reference sequence). The CDR3 has 15 residues. For the CDR3, the DNA is TGTGCCAGCAGCTTAGGTCGACTAGACACAGATACGCAGTATTTT. Residues: CASSLGRLDTDTQYF. The whole variable domain, filled in from reference TRBV7-9 and TRBJ2-3, reads DTGVSQNPRHKITKRGQNVTFRCDPISEHNRLYWYRQTLGQGPEFLTYFQNEAQLEKSRLLSDRFSAERPKGSFSTLEIQRTEQGDSAMYLCASSLGRLDTDTQYFGPGTRLTVL.

The CDR3 spells CASSRTSGSYEQYF. The DNA of the CDR3 is TGTGCCAGCAGTCGGACTAGCGGCTCCTACGAGCAGTACTTC. The J gene is TRBJ2-7, the V gene TRBV28; 10 bases align to TRBD2. Germline V CDR1 and CDR2: MDHEN, SYDVKM. The CDR3 spans 14 residues. The junction had 1 base not matched to a gene; V was cut back by 5 bases and J by 0 bases.

The chain uses TRBV9 and TRBJ2-1; TRBD2 matches 10 bases. Germline V lookup: CDR1 SGDLS, CDR2 YYNGEE. This CDR3 is 15 amino acids long. The V gene end was trimmed by 0 bases and the J gene end by 8 bases; junction bases not matched to a gene: 5. CDR3 sequence reads: CASSVVLAGVDEQFF. DNA for the CDR3: TGTGCCAGCAGCGTAGTCCTAGCGGGAGTGGATGAGCAGTTCTTC.

With regard to this clone: This sample also contains other DNA sequences that code for the same CDR3. The chain has TRBV7-7 and TRBJ2-3; TRBD2 aligns across 7 bases. V was pared by 4 bases and J by 4 bases, with 2 bases of the junction left unmatched. The CDR3 runs to 13 residues. The V gene's germline CDR1 is SSHAT and CDR2 FNYEAQ (reference sequence). CDR3 protein: CASSSGLPDTQYF. The CDR3 coding sequence is TGTGCCAGCAGCTCGGGACTACCAGATACGCAGTATTTT.

The chain joins TRBV5-1 to TRBJ2-3; 7 nucleotides agree with TRBD2. This CDR3 is 14 amino acids long. Germline V gives CDR1 SGHRS, CDR2 YFSETQ. V lost 7 bases and J lost 3; bases outside the gene matches: 8. CDR3 in amino acids: CASWRESGTDTQYF. As DNA, the CDR3 is TGCGCCAGCTGGCGGGAGTCGGGAACAGATACGCAGTATTTT.

V usage is TRBV28 and J usage is TRBJ2-1, with D perhaps matching TRBD2 (5 bases). The CDR3 has 11 residues. Trimming took 3 bases from V and 14 from J, leaving 11 bases between them. The V gene's germline CDR1 is MDHEN and CDR2 SYDVKM. The CDR3 loop is CASSFGEKEFF. CDR3 sequence (DNA): TGTGCCAGCAGTTTCGGGGAGAAGGAGTTCTTC.

V usage is TRBV4-2 and J usage is TRBJ2-5; TRBD2 aligns across 14 bases. Germline V CDR1 and CDR2: LGHNA, YNFKEQ. After removal of 1 base from V and 5 bases from J, the junction contained 3 bases not matched to a gene. The CDR3 runs to 16 residues. The CDR3 coding sequence is TGTGCCAGCAGCCAAGGACTAGCGGGAGGGTGGGAGACCCAGTACTTC. This sequence encodes CASSQGLAGGWETQYF.

The V and J genes are TRBV27 and TRBJ2-6, with 9 nucleotides matching TRBD1. The CDR3 loop spans 15 amino acids. Germline V gene data show CDR1 as MNHEY and CDR2 as SMNVEV (reference sequence). Trimming removed 5 bases from V and 2 bases from J; junction bases left unmatched: 1. This CDR3 reads CASSRTGAGANVLTF. CDR3 DNA sequence: TGTGCCAGCAGTCGGACAGGGGCTGGGGCCAACGTCCTGACTTTC.

This sequence joins TRBV27 and TRBJ1-5; no definite D call. Looked up from germline, CDR1 is MNHEY and CDR2 is SMNVEV (reference sequence). The V end lost 0 bases, the J end lost 6 bases, and 15 bases lay between the germline ends. The CDR3 contains 16 residues. The DNA of the CDR3 is TGTGCCAGCAGTTTATCGCGGAGGGCTGCGGGTCAGCCCCAGCATTTT. Translating it yields CASSLSRRAAGQPQHF.

J is TRBJ2-1 and V is TRBV2; a weak D match, TRBD2 (6 bases). Trimming removed 6 bases from V and 0 bases from J, with 15 bases in between. CDR3 length: 16 residues. Per the germline V gene, CDR1 is SNHLY and CDR2 is FYNNEI. The CDR3 DNA is TGTGCCAGCAGCTCCAGGGCGGGGAGCTCCTACAATGAGCAGTTCTTC. Amino acid sequence: CASSSRAGSSYNEQFF.

V usage is TRBV28 and J usage is TRBJ2-7, with 7 bases lining up with TRBD1. CDR1 and CDR2 (germline): MDHEN, SYDVKM. The V gene end was trimmed by 7 bases and the J gene end by 4 bases; junction bases not matched to a gene: 7. CDR3 length: 13 amino acids. The CDR3 spells CASTGQVGYEQYF. The CDR3 nucleotides are TGTGCCAGCACCGGACAGGTAGGGTACGAGCAGTACTTC.